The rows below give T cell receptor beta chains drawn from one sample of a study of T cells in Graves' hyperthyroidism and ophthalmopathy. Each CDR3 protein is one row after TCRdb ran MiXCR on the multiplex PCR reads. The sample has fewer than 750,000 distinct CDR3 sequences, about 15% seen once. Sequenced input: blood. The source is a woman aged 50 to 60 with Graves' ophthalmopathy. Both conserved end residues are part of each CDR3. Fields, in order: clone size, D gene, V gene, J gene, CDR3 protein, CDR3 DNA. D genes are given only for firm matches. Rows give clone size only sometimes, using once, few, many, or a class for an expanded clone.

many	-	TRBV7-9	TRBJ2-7	CASSSRGHYEQYF	TGTGCCAGCAGCTCCAGGGGTCACTACGAGCAGTACTTC
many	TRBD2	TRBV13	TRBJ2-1	CASSLLREDEQFF	TGTGCCAGCAGCCTCCTCCGGGAGGATGAGCAGTTCTTC
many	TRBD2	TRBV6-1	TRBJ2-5	CASRDSGRGQETQYF	TGTGCCAGCAGGGATAGCGGGAGGGGACAAGAGACCCAGTACTTC
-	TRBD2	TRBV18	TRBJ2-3	CASSTTGLAGGDTQYF	TGTGCCAGCTCAACCACGGGACTAGCGGGAGGTGATACGCAGTATTTT
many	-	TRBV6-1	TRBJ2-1	CASRTTTAYNEQFF	TGTGCCAGCAGAACTACCACAGCCTACAATGAGCAGTTCTTC
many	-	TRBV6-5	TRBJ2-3	CASSYHPGREDTQYF	TGTGCCAGCAGTTACCACCCGGGCAGGGAGGATACGCAGTATTTT
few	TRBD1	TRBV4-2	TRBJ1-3	CASSLQGADTGNTIYF	TGTGCCAGCAGCCTACAGGGGGCGGATACTGGAAACACCATATATTTT
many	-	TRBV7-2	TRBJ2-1	CASSLVSRSNEQFF	TGTGCCAGCAGCTTAGTATCCAGAAGCAATGAGCAGTTCTTC
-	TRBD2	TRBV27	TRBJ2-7	CASSFSAGVEEQYF	TGTGCCAGCAGTTTTTCGGCGGGAGTTGAAGAGCAGTACTTC
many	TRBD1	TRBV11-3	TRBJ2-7	CASSPGGQGLYEQYF	TGTGCCAGCAGCCCCGGGGGACAGGGGCTCTACGAGCAGTACTTC
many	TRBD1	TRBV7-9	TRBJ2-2	CASSLVGQGNTGELFF	TGTGCCAGCAGCTTAGTAGGACAGGGGAACACCGGGGAGCTGTTTTTT
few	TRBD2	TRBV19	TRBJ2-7	CASSIEGTRTSEQYF	TGTGCCAGTAGTATAGAAGGGACTAGAACTTCCGAGCAGTACTTC
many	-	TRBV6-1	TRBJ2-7	CASSEVPSDSSYEQYF	TGTGCCAGCAGTGAAGTCCCCTCGGATAGCTCCTACGAGCAGTACTTC
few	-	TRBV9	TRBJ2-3	CASSRGVTSTDTQYF	TGTGCCAGTTCTAGGGGGGTCACTAGCACAGATACGCAGTATTTT
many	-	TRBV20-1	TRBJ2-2	CSATGTKNTGELFF	TGCAGTGCCACCGGGACAAAGAACACCGGGGAGCTGTTTTTT
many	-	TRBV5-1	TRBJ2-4	CASSLEPSNIQYF	TGCGCCAGCAGCTTGGAGCCCTCAAACATTCAGTACTTC
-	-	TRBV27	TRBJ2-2	CASSARKSAGELFF	TGTGCCAGCAGTGCGAGGAAGTCCGCCGGGGAGCTGTTTTTT
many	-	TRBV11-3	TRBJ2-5	CASSLGGATGQETQYF	TGTGCCAGCAGCTTAGGGGGAGCGACAGGACAAGAGACCCAGTACTTC
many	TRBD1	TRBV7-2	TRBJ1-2	CASSPGTVYGYTF	TGTGCCAGCAGCCCTGGGACAGTCTATGGCTACACCTTC
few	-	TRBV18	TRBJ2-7	CASSPWSGASYEQCF	TGTGCCAGCTCACCGTGGTCTGGGGCCTCCTACGAGCAGTGCTTC